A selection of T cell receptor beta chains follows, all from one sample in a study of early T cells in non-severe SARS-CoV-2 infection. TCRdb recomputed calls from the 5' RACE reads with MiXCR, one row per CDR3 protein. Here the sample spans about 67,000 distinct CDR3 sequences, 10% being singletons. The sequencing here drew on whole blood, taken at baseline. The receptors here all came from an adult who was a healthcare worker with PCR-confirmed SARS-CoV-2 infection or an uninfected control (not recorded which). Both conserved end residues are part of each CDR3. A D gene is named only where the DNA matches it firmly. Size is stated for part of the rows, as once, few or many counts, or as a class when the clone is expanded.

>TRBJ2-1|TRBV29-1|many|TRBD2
TGCAGCGCGGGACTAGCGGGTGGGAATGAGCAGTTCTTC
CSAGLAGGNEQFF
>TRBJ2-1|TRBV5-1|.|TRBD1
TGCGCCAGCAGCCCGGACAGGACCTACAATGAGCAGTTCTTC
CASSPDRTYNEQFF
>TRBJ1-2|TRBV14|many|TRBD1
TGTGCCAGTAGCCAAGAGAGGGGGCGTTTCTCTGGCTACACCTTC
CASSQERGRFSGYTF
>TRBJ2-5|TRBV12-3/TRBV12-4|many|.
TGTGCCAGCAGTTTATGGGGAACAGACAGGATAGAGACCCAGTACTTC
CASSLWGTDRIETQYF
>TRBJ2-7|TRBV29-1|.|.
TGCAGCGTTTATTGGGACCAGGGGAATGAGCAGTACTTC
CSVYWDQGNEQYF
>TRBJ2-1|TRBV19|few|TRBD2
TGTGCCAGTCGGACTAGCATCTCCTACAATGAGCAGTTCTTC
CASRTSISYNEQFF
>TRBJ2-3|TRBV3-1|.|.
TGTGCCAGCAGCAAAGGATACCCCAGAGATACAGATACGCAGTATTTT
CASSKGYPRDTDTQYF
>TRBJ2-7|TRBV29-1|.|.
TGCAGCGTTGAAGCCGGTGACTACGAGCAGTACTTC
CSVEAGDYEQYF
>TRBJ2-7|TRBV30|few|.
TGTGCCTGCCAACCAGAGGGTACGGGGCGAGAGCAGTACTTC
CACQPEGTGREQYF
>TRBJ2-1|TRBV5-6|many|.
TGTGCCAGCAGCTTGCTTTTGGAGGGGCAGAATGAGCAGTTCTTC
CASSLLLEGQNEQFF
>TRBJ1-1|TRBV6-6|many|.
TGTGCCAGCAGGTCTGATTGGCAGGGGATGAACACTGAAGCTTTCTTT
CASRSDWQGMNTEAFF
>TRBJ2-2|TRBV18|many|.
TGTGCCAGCTCACCGTGGCGGGACAGCAACACCGGGGAGCTGTTTTTT
CASSPWRDSNTGELFF
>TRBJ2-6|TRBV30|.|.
TGTGCCTGGAGTGAGGGGGGCAGCGGGGCCAACGTCCTGACTTTC
CAWSEGGSGANVLTF
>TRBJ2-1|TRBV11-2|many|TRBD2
TGTGCCAGCAGCTTAGGGCCTCTAGCGGCTGAGCAGTTCTTC
CASSLGPLAAEQFF
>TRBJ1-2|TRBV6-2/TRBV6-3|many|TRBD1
TGTGCCAGCCGTTACAGAACAGGGGACTATGGCTACACCTTC
CASRYRTGDYGYTF
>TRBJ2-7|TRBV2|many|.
TGTGCCAGCAGAGGGACCCCGGGCGAGCAGTACTTC
CASRGTPGEQYF
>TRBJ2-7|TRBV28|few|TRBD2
TGTGCCAGCAGTCCTGGGACTAGCGAGACTTTCTGGTACGAGCAGTACTTC
CASSPGTSETFWYEQYF
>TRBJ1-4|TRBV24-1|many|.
TGTGCCACCAGTGTCGTTCGGACCTCCGAAAAACTGTTTTTT
CATSVVRTSEKLFF
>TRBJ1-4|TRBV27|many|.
TGTGCCAGCAGTTTAGGGACTCCCAACAGGGATGAAAAACTGTTTTTT
CASSLGTPNRDEKLFF
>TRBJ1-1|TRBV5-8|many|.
TGTGCCAGCAGGCCAGAGTCTGGACGGGTGAACACTGAAGCTTTCTTT
CASRPESGRVNTEAFF
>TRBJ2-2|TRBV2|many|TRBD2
TGTGCCAGCATCGGGACTACGAACACCGGGGAGCTGTTTTTT
CASIGTTNTGELFF
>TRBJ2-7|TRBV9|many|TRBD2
TGTGCCAGCAGCGTAGAAAGCGGGAGTGTCTACGAGCAGTACTTC
CASSVESGSVYEQYF
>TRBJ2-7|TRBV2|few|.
TGTGCCAGCAGTGTGAGTGACATCAGGGCGTCAGAGCAGTACTTC
CASSVSDIRASEQYF
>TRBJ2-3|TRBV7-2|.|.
TGTGCCAGCAGCTCCTTCGGGACTCTTAGCACAGATACGCAGTATTTT
CASSSFGTLSTDTQYF
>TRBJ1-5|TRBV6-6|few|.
TGTGCCAGCAGCTTCAGGGAACCCAATCAGCCCCAGCATTTT
CASSFREPNQPQHF
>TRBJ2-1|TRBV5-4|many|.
TGTGCCAGCAGCAGGGCGGACCGCTCCTACAATGAGCAGTTCTTC
CASSRADRSYNEQFF